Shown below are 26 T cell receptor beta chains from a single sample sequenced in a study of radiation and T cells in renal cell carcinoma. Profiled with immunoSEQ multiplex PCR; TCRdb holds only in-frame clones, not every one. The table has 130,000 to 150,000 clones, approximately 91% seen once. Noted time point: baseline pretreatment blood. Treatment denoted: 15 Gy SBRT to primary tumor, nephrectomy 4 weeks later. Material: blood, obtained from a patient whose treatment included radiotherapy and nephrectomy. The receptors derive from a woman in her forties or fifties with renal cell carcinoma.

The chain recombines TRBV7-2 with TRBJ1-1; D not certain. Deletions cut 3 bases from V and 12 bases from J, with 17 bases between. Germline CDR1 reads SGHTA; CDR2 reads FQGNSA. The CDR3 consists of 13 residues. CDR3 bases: TGTGCCAGCAGCTTGGGCGGGCCGCTCATGCCTTTCTTT. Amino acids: CASSLGGPLMPFF.

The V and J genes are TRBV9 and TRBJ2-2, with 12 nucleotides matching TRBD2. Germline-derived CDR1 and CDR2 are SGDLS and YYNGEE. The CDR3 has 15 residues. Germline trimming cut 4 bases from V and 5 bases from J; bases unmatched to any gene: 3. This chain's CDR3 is CASSNGLAGTGELFF. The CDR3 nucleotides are TGTGCCAGCAGCAACGGACTAGCGGGGACCGGGGAGCTGTTTTTT. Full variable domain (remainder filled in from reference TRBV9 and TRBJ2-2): DSGVTQTPKHLITATGQRVTLRCSPRSGDLSVYWYQQSLDQGLQFLIQYYNGEERAKGNILERFSAQQFPDLHSELNLSSLELGDSALYFCASSNGLAGTGELFFGEGSRLTVL.

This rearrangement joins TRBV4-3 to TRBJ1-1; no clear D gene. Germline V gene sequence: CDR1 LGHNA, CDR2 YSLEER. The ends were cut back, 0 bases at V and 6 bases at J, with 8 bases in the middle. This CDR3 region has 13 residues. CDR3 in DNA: TGCGCCAGCAGCCAAGAATTACCCTCTGAAGCTTTCTTT. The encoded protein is CASSQELPSEAFF.

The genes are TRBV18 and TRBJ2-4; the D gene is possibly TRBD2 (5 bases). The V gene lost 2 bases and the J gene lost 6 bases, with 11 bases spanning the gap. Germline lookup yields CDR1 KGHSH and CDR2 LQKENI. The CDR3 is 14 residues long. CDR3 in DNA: TGTGCCAGCTCACCATCCGATGGGAGAAACATTCAGTACTTC. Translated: CASSPSDGRNIQYF.

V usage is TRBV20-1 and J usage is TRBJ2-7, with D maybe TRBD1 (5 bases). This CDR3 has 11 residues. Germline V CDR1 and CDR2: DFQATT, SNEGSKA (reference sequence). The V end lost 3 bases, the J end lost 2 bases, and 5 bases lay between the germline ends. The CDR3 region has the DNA TGCAGTGCTAGGGACACCTACGAGCAGTACTTC. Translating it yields CSARDTYEQYF.

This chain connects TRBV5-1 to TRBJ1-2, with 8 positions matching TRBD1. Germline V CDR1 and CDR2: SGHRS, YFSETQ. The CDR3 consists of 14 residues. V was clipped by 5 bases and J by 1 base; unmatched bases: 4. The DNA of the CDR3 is TGCGCCAGCAGACCAGGGGGCGATAACTATGGCTACACCTTC. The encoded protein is CASRPGGDNYGYTF.

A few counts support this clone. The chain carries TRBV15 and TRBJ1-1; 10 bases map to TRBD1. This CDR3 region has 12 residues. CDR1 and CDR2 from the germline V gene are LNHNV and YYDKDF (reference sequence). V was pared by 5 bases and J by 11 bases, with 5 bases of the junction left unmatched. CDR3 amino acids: CATSAGTGVAFF. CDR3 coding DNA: TGTGCCACCAGCGCCGGGACAGGGGTGGCTTTCTTT.

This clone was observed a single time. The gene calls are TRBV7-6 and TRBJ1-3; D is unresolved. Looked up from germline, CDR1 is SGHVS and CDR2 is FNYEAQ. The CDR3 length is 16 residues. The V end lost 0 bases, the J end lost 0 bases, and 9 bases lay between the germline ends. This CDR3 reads CASSLAVPSSGNTIYF. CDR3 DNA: TGTGCCAGCAGCTTAGCGGTACCGAGCTCTGGAAACACCATATATTTT. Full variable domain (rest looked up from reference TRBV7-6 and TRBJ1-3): GAGVSQSPRYKVTKRGQDVALRCDPISGHVSLYWYRQALGQGPEFLTYFNYEAQQDKSGLPNDRFSAERPEGSISTLTIQRTEQRDSAMYRCASSLAVPSSGNTIYFGEGSWLTVV.

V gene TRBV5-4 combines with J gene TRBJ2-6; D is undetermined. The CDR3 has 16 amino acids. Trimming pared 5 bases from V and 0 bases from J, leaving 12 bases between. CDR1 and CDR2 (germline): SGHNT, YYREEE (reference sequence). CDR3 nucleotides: TGTGCCAGCAGTGATAAATACGTCTCTGGGGCCAACGTCCTGACTTTC. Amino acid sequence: CASSDKYVSGANVLTF.

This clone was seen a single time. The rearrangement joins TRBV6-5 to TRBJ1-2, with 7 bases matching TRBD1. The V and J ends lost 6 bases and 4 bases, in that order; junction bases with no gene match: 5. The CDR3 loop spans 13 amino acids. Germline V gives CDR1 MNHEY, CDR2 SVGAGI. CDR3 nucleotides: TGTGCCAGCAGGAGACAGGGTGGCTATGGCTACACCTTC. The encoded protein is CASRRQGGYGYTF.

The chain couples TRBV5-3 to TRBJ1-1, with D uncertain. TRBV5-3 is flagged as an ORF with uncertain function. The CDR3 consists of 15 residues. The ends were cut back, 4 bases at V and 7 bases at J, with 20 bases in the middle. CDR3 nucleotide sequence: TGTGCCAGAAGCCACCCTATTACTGGGGTGGGTGAAGCTTTCTTT. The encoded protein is CARSHPITGVGEAFF.

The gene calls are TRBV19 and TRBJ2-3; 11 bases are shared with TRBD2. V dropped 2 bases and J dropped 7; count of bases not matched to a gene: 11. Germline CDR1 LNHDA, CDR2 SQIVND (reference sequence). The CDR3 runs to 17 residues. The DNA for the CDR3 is TGTGCCAGTAGTATAAGTCGGCTAGCGGGGGGTGCTTATACGCAGTATTTT. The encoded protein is CASSISRLAGGAYTQYF.

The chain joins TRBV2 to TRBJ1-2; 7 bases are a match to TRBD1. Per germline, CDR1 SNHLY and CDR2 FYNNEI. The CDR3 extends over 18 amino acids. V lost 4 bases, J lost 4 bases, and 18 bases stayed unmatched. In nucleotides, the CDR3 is TGTGCCAGCAGTGTAAGGGGGCAGGGGCCTGCCGGTAGCTATGGCTACACCTTC. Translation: CASSVRGQGPAGSYGYTF.

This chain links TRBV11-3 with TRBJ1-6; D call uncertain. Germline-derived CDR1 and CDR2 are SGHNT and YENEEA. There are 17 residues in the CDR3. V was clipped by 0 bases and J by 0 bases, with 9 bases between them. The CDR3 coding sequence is TGTGCCAGCAGCTTAGATGCTAAGAGCTCCTATAATTCACCCCTCCACTTT. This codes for CASSLDAKSSYNSPLHF.

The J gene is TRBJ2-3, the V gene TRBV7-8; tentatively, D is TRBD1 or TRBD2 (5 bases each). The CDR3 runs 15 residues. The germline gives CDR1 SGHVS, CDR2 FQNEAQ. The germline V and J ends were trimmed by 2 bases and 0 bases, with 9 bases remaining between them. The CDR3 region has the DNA TGTGCCAGCAGCTTACAGGGAGCTAGCACAGATACGCAGTATTTT. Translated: CASSLQGASTDTQYF.

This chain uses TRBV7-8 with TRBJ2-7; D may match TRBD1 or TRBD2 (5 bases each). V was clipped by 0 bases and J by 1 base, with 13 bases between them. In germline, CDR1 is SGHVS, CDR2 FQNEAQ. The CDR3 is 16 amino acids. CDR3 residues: CASSLAPGRTSYEQYF. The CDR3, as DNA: TGTGCCAGCAGCTTAGCGCCGGGACGGACTTCCTACGAGCAGTACTTC.

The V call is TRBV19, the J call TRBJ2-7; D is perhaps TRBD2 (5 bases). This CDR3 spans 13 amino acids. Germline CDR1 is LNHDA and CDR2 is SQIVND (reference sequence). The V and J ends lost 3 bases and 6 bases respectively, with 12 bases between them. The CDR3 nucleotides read TGTGCCAGTAGTATTCCTGGGAGTGGCGAGCAGTACTTC. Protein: CASSIPGSGEQYF.

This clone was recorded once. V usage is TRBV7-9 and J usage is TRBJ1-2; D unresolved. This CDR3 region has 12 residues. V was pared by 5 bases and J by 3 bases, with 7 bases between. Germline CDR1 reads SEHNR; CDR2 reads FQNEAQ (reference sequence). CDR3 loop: CASSRMDYGYTF. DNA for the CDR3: TGTGCCAGCAGCCGTATGGACTATGGCTACACCTTC.

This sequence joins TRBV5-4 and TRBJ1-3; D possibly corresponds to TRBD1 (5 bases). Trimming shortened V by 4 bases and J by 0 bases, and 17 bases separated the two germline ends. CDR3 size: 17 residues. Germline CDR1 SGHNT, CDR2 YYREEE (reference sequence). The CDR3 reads CASSTKFGGYSGNTIYF. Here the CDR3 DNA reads TGTGCCAGCAGCACAAAATTTGGGGGGTACTCTGGAAACACCATATATTTT.

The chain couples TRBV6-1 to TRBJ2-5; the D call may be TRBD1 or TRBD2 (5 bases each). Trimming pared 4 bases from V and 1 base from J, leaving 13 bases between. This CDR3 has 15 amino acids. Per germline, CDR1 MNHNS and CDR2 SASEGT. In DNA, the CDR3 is TGTGCCAGCAGTGGCCGGGACGGACGCCAAGAGACCCAGTACTTC. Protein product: CASSGRDGRQETQYF.

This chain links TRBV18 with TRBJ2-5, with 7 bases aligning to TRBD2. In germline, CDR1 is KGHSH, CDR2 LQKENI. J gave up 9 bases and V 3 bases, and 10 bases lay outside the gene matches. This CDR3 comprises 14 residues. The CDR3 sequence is CASSPGLLEVAQYF. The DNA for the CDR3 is TGTGCCAGCTCACCGGGACTACTTGAGGTGGCCCAGTACTTC.

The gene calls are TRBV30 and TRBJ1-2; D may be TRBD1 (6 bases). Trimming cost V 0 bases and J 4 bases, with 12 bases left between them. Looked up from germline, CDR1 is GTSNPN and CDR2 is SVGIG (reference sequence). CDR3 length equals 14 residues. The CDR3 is CAWSVLGHFYGYTF. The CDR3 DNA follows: TGTGCCTGGAGTGTACTGGGACACTTCTATGGCTACACCTTC.

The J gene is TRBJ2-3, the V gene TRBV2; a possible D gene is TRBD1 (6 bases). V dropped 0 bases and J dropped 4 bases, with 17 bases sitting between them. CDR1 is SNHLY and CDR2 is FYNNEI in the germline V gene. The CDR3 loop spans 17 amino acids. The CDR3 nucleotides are TGTGCCAGCAGTGAAGCGCTTGGCAGGGGTGACGCAGATACGCAGTATTTT. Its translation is CASSEALGRGDADTQYF.

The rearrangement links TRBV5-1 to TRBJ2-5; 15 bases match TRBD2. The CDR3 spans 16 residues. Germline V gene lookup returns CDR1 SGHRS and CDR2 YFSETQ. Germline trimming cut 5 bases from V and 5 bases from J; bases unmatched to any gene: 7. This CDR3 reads CASSWTSGGAGETQYF. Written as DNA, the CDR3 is TGCGCCAGCAGTTGGACTAGCGGGGGGGCCGGGGAGACCCAGTACTTC. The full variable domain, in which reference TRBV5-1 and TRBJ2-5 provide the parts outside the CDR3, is KAGVTQTPRYLIKTRGQQVTLSCSPISGHRSVSWYQQTPGQGLQFLFEYFSETQRNKGNFPGRFSGRQFSNSRSEMNVSTLELGDSALYLCASSWTSGGAGETQYFGPGTRLLVL.

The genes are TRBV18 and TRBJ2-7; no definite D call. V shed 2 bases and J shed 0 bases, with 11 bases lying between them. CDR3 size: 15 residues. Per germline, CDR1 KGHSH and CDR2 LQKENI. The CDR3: CASSPEVSVSYEQYF. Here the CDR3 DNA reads TGTGCCAGCTCACCAGAGGTAAGCGTCTCCTACGAGCAGTACTTC.

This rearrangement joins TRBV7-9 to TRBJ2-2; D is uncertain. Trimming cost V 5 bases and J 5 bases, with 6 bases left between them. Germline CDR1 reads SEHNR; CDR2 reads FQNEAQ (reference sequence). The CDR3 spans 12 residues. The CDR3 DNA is TGTGCCAGCAGCGATAGAACCGGGGAGCTGTTTTTT. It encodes CASSDRTGELFF.